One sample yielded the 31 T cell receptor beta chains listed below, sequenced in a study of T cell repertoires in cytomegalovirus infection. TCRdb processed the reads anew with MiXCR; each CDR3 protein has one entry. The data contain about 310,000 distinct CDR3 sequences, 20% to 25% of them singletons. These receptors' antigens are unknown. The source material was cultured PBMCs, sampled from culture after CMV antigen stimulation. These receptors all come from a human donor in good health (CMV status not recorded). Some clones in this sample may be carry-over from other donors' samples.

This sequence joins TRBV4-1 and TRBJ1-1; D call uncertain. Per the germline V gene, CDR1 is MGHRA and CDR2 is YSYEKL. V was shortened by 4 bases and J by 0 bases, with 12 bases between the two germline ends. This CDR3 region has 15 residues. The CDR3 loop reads CASSPPGSMNTEAFF. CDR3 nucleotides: TGCGCCAGCAGCCCTCCTGGGTCCATGAACACTGAAGCTTTCTTT.

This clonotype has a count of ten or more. This CDR3 is CASSLGERASGIETQYF. The DNA for the CDR3 is TGTGCCAGCAGCTTAGGCGAGAGGGCTAGCGGGATTGAGACCCAGTACTTC. The chain carries TRBV7-8 and TRBJ2-5; TRBD2 matches 9 bases. The V and J ends lost 1 base and 5 bases, in that order; junction bases with no gene match: 11. Germline V lookup: CDR1 SGHVS, CDR2 FQNEAQ. The CDR3 is 17 residues long.

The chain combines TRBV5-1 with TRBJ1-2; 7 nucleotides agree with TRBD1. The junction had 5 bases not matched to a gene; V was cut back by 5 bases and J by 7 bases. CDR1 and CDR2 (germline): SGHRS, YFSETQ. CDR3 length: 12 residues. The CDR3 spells CASRSTGSGYTF. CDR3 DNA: TGCGCCAGCAGGTCGACAGGGAGTGGCTACACCTTC.

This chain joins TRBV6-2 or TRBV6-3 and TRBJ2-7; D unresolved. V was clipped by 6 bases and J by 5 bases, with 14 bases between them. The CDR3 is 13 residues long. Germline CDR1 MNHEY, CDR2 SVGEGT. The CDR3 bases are TGTGCCAGCAGGGACCCCAGACGGGACGAGCAGTACTTC. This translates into CASRDPRRDEQYF.

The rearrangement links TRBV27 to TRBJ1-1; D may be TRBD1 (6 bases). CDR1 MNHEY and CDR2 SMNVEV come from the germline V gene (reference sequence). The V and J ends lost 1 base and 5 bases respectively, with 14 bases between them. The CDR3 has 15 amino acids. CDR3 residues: CASSLYLPGTTEAFF. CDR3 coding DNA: TGTGCCAGCAGTTTATACCTTCCCGGGACAACTGAAGCTTTCTTT.

The CDR3 protein is CASSQELGGTYYEQYF. The CDR3 nucleotides read TGCGCCAGCAGCCAAGAATTAGGAGGAACTTACTACGAGCAGTACTTC. V usage is TRBV4-1 and J usage is TRBJ2-7; a possible D gene is TRBD2 (5 bases). V was cut by 0 bases and J by 3 bases, with 15 bases left in between. This CDR3 comprises 16 residues. From germline, CDR1 is MGHRA and CDR2 YSYEKL.

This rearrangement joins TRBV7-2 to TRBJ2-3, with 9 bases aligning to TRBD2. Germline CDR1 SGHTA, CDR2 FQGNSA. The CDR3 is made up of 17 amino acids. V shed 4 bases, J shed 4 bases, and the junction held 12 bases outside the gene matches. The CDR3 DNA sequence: TGTGCCAGCAGCTGGGTATGGGGCGGGAGGGCCGCAGATACGCAGTATTTT. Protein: CASSWVWGGRAADTQYF.

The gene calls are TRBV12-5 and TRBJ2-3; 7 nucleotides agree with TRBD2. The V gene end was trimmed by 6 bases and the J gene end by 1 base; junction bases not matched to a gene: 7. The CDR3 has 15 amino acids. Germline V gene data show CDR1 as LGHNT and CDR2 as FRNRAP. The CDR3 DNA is TGTGCTAGTGGCCAGCGCGCGGGGGGCACAGATACGCAGTATTTT. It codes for CASGQRAGGTDTQYF.

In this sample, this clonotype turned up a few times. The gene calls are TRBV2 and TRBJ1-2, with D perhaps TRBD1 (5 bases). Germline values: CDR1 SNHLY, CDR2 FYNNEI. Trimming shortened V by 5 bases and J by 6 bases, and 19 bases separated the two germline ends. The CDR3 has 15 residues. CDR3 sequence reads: CASSITGAGGDGYTF. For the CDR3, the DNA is TGTGCCAGCAGTATAACCGGGGCCGGGGGTGATGGCTACACCTTC.

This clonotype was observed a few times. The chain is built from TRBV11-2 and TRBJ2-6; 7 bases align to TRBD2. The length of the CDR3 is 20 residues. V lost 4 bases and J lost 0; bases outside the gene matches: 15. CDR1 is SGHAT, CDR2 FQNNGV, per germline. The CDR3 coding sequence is TGTGCCAGCAGCTCCGTCAGGTGGGAGGGTCGTTTCTCTGGGGCCAACGTCCTGACTTTC. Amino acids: CASSSVRWEGRFSGANVLTF.

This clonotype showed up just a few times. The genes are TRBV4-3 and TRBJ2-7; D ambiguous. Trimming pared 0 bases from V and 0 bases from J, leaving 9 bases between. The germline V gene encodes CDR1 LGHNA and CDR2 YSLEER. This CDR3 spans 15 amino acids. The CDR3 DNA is TGCGCCAGCAGCCAAGAGGATGGCAGCTCCTACGAGCAGTACTTC. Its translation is CASSQEDGSSYEQYF.

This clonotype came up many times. This CDR3 reads CASSLGGTSGYEQYV. The CDR3 DNA is TGTGCCAGCAGCTTAGGAGGGACTAGCGGCTACGAGCAGTACGTC. V usage is TRBV7-8 and J usage is TRBJ2-7; 11 bases agree with TRBD2. The CDR3 has 15 residues. V gave up 1 base and J gave up 3 bases; unmatched junction bases: 2. CDR1 is SGHVS and CDR2 is FQNEAQ in the germline V gene.

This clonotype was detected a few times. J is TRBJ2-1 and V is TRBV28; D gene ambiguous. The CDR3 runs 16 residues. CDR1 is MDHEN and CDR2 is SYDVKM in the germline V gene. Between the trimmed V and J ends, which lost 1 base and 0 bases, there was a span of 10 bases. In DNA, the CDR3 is TGTGCCAGCAGTTTATTCGAACCGAGCTCCTACAATGAGCAGTTCTTC. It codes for CASSLFEPSSYNEQFF. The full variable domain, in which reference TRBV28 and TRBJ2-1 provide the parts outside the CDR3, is DVKVTQSSRYLVKRTGEKVFLECVQDMDHENMFWYRQDPGLGLRLIYFSYDVKMKEKGDIPEGYSVSREKKERFSLILESASTNQTSMYLCASSLFEPSSYNEQFFGPGTRLTVL.

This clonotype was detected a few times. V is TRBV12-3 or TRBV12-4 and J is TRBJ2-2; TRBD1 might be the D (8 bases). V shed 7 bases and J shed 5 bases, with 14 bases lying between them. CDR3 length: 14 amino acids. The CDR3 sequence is CASMIQGGTGELFF. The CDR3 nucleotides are TGTGCCAGCATGATACAGGGGGGGACCGGGGAGCTGTTTTTT.

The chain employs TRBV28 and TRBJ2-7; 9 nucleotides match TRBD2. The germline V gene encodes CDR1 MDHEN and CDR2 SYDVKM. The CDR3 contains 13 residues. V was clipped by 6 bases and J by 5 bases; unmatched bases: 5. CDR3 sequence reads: CASRVTSGHEQYF. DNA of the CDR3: TGTGCCAGCAGAGTCACTAGCGGGCACGAGCAGTACTTC.

DNA for the CDR3: TGTGCCAGCAGTCCTACTTCCAGAAACACTGAAGCTTTCTTT. It encodes CASSPTSRNTEAFF. This rearrangement joins TRBV12-3 or TRBV12-4 to TRBJ1-1; unclear D gene. With 5 bases removed from V and 2 bases from J, the gap between germline ends came to 12 bases. CDR3 length: 14 residues.

The CDR3 bases are TGCGCCAGCAGTGAGATGGGAAGCTCCTACAATGAGCAGTTCTTC. Its protein product is CASSEMGSSYNEQFF. The rearrangement joins TRBV10-2 to TRBJ2-1; D remains unclear. Germline CDR1 reads WSHSY; CDR2 reads SAAADI. V shed 2 bases and J shed 0 bases, with 8 bases lying between them. The CDR3 length is 15 residues.

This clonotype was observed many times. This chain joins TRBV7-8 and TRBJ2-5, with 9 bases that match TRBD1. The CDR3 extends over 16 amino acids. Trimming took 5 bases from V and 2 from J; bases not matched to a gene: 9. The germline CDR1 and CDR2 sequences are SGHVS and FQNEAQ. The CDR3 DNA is TGTGCCAGCAGCCCCGTCCGGGACAGGGTTCAAGAGACCCAGTACTTC. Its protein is CASSPVRDRVQETQYF.

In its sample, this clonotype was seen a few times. This CDR3 reads CASSYSGTSWGYNEQFF. DNA for the CDR3: TGTGCCAGCAGTTACTCCGGGACTAGCTGGGGCTACAATGAGCAGTTCTTC. V is TRBV6-5 and J is TRBJ2-1; 9 nucleotides line up with TRBD2. Germline-derived CDR1 and CDR2 are MNHEY and SVGAGI. This CDR3 spans 17 amino acids. V dropped 0 bases and J dropped 3; count of bases not matched to a gene: 6.

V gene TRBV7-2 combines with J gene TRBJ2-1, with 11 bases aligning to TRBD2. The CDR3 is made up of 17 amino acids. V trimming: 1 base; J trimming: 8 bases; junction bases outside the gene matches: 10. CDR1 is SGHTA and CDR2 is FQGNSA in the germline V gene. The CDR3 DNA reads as TGTGCCAGCAGCTTAGGACTAGCGGGACCCAAATCTGATGAGCAGTTCTTC. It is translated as CASSLGLAGPKSDEQFF.

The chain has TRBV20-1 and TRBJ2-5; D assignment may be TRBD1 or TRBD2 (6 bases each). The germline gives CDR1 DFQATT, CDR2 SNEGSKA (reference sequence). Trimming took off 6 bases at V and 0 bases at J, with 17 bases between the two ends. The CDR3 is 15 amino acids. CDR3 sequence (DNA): TGCAGTGCAGAGGGGGGAGCCCGTGACCAAGAGACCCAGTACTTC. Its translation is CSAEGGARDQETQYF.

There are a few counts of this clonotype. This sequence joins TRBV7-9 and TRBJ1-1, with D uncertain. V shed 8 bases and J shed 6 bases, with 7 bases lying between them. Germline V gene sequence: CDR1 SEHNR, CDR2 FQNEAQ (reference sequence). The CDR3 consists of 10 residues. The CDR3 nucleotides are TGTGCCAGCTATGAACCTGAAGCTTTCTTT. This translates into CASYEPEAFF.

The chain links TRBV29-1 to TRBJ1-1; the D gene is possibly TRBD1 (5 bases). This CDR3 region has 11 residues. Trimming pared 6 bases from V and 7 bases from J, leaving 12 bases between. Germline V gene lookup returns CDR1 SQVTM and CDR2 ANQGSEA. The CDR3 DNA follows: TGCAGCGTCGGGACGCGGGGTGAAGCTTTCTTT. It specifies CSVGTRGEAFF.

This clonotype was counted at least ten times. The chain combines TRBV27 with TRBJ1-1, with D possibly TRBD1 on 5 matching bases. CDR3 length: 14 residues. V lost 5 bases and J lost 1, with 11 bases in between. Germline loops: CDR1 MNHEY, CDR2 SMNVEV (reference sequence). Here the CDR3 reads CASSPIGGNTEAFF. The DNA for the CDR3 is TGTGCCAGCAGTCCTATCGGGGGGAACACTGAAGCTTTCTTT.

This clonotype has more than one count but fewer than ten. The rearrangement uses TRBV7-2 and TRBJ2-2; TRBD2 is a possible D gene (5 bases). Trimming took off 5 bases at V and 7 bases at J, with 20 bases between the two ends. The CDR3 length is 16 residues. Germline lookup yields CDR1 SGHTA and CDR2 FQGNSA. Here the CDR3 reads CASSAGLALSVGELFF. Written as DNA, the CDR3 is TGTGCCAGCAGCGCCGGGCTAGCTCTTTCAGTCGGGGAGCTGTTTTTT.

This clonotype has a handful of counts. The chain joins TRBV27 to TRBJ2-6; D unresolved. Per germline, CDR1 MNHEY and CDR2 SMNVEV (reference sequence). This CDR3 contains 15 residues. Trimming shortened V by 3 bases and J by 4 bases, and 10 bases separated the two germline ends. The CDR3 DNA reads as TGTGCCAGCAGTTTTCCGGGTGCGGGGGCCAACGTCCTGACTTTC. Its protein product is CASSFPGAGANVLTF.

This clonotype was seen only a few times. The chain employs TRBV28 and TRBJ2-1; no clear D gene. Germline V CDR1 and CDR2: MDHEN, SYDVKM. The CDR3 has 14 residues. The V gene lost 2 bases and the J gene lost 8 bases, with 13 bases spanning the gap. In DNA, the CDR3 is TGTGCCAGCAGTTTAAGTGGTTCCGCCCATGAGCAGTTCTTC. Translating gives CASSLSGSAHEQFF.

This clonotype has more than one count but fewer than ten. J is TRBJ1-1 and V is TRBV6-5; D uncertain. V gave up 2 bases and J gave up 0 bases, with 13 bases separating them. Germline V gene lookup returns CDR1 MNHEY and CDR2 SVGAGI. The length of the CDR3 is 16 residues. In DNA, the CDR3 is TGTGCCAGCAGTTACGACATATGGGGTTTGAACACTGAAGCTTTCTTT. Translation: CASSYDIWGLNTEAFF.

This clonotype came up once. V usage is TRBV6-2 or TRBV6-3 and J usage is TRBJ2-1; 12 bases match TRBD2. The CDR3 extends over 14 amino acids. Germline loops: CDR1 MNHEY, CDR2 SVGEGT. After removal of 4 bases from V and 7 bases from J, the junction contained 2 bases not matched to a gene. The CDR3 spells CASSWTSGTNEQFF. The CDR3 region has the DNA TGTGCCAGCAGTTGGACTAGCGGGACGAATGAGCAGTTCTTC.

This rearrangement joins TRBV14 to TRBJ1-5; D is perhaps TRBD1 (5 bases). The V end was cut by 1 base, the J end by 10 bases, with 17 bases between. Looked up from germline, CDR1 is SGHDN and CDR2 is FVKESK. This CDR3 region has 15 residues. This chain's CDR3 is CASSQVAGPSGPQHF. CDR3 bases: TGTGCCAGCAGCCAAGTGGCGGGGCCCTCCGGTCCCCAGCATTTT.

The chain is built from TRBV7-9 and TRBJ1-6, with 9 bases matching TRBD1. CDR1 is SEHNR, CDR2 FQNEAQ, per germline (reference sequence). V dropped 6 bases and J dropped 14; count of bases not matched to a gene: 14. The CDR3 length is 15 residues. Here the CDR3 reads CASSSRGTGNSALHF. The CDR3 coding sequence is TGTGCCAGCAGTTCACGGGGGACAGGGAATTCGGCCCTCCACTTT. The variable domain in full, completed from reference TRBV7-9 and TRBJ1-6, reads DTGVSQNPRHKITKRGQNVTFRCDPISEHNRLYWYRQTLGQGPEFLTYFQNEAQLEKSRLLSDRFSAERPKGSFSTLEIQRTEQGDSAMYLCASSSRGTGNSALHFGNGTRLTVT.